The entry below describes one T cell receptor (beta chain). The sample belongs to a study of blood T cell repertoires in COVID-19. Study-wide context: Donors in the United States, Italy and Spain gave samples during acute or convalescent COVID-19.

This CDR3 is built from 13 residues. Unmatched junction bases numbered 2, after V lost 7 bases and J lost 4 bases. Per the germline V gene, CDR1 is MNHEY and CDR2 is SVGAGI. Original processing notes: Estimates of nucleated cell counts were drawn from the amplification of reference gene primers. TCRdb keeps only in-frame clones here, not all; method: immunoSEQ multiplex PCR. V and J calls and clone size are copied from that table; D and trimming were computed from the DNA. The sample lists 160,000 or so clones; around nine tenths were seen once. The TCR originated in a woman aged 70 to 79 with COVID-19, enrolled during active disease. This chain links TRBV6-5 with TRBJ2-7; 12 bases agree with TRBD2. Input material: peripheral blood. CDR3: CASKTSGGYEQYF. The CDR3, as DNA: TGTGCCAGCAAGACTAGCGGGGGTTACGAGCAGTACTTC.